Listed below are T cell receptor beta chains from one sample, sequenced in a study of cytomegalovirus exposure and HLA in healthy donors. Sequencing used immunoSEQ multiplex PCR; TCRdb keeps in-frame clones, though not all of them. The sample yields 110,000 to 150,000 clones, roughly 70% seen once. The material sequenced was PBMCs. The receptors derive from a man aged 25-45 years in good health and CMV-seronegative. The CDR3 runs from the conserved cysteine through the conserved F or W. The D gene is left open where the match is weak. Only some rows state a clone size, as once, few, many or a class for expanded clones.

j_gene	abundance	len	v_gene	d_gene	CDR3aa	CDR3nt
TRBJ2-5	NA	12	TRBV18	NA	CASSPPGEPQYF	TGTGCCAGCTCACCACCGGGAGAGCCCCAGTACTTC
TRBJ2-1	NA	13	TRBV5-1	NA	CASSLGRFNEQFF	TGCGCCAGCAGCTTGGGCAGGTTCAATGAGCAGTTCTTC
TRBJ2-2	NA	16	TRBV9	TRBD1	CASSTGGSLNTGELFF	TGTGCCAGCAGCACAGGGGGCAGCCTAAACACCGGGGAGCTGTTTTTT
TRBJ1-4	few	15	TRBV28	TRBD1	CASSQQGATNEKLFF	TGTGCCAGCAGTCAACAGGGGGCAACTAATGAAAAACTGTTTTTT
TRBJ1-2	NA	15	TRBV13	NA	CASSPRGETSYGYTF	TGTGCCAGCAGCCCTCGGGGGGAAACAAGCTATGGCTACACCTTC
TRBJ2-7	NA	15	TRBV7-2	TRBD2	CASSREGTSVSEQYF	TGTGCCAGCAGCCGCGAAGGGACTAGCGTGAGCGAGCAGTACTTC
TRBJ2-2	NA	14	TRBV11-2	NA	CASSLSSWTGELFF	TGTGCCAGCAGCTTAAGCTCCTGGACCGGGGAGCTGTTTTTT
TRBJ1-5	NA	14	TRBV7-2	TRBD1	CASSLRTGYQPQHF	TGTGCCAGCAGCCTGAGGACAGGGTACCAGCCCCAGCATTTT
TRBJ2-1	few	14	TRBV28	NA	CASQFGQFYNEQFF	TGTGCCAGCCAGTTTGGACAGTTCTACAATGAGCAGTTCTTC
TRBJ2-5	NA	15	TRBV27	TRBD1	CASSFDRGDQETQYF	TGTGCCAGCAGTTTCGACAGGGGGGACCAAGAGACCCAGTACTTC
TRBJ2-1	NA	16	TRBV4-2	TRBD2	CASSQVAGDVYNEQFF	TGTGCCAGCAGCCAAGTGGCGGGGGACGTCTACAATGAGCAGTTCTTC
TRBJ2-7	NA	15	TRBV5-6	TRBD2	CASSRAGGRRYEQYF	TGTGCCAGCAGCCGCGCCGGCGGGAGAAGGTACGAGCAGTACTTC
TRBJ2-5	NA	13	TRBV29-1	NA	CSVREWVQETQYF	TGCAGCGTTAGGGAGTGGGTCCAAGAGACCCAGTACTTC
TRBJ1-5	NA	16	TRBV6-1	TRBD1	CASSAPVQGVNQPQHF	TGTGCCAGCAGTGCACCGGTGCAGGGGGTCAATCAGCCCCAGCATTTT
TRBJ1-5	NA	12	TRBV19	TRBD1	CASKQGDQPQHF	TGTGCCAGTAAACAGGGGGATCAGCCCCAGCATTTT
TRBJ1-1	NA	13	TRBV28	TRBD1	CASSLWDRRGAFF	TGTGCCAGCAGTTTATGGGACAGGAGAGGAGCTTTCTTT
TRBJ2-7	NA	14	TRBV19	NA	CASSIGGRTYEQYF	TGTGCCAGTAGTATCGGCGGGCGCACCTACGAGCAGTACTTC
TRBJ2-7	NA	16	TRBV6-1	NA	CASSVRGGTVSYEQYF	TGTGCCAGCAGTGTCCGAGGGGGGACAGTATCCTACGAGCAGTACTTC
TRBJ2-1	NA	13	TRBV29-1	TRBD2	CSVLAGGYNEQFF	TGCAGCGTCTTAGCGGGAGGCTACAATGAGCAGTTCTTC
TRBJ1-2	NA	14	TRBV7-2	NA	CASTYRVPPYGYTF	TGTGCCAGCACCTACAGGGTCCCCCCCTATGGCTACACCTTC
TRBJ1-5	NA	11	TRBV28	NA	CASTASGIQFF	TGTGCCAGCACCGCAAGCGGTATTCAATTCTTT
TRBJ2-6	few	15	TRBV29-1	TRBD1	CSVGLDRAGANVLTF	TGCAGCGTTGGGCTCGACAGGGCTGGGGCCAACGTCCTGACTTTC
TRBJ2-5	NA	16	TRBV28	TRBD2	CASSPPGAGVSETQYF	TGTGCCAGCAGTCCGCCCGGGGCGGGGGTCTCAGAGACCCAGTACTTC
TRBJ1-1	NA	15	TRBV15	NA	CATSRSLGENTEAFF	TGTGCCACCAGCAGATCGCTCGGTGAAAACACTGAAGCTTTCTTT
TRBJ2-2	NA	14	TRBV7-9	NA	CASSLGLNTGELFF	TGTGCCAGCAGCTTAGGGCTGAACACCGGGGAGCTGTTTTTT
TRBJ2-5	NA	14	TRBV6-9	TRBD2	CASLRSGGRETQYF	TGTGCCAGCCTTCGTAGCGGGGGTCGAGAGACCCAGTACTTC
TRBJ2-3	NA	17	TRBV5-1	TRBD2	CASSWTGTSGGTDTQYF	TGCGCCAGCAGCTGGACCGGGACTAGCGGGGGGACAGATACGCAGTATTTT
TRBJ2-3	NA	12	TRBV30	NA	CAWGVGGDTQYF	TGTGCCTGGGGTGTTGGAGGGGATACGCAGTATTTT
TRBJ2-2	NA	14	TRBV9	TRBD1	CASSPGQSTGELFF	TGTGCCAGCAGCCCGGGACAGTCCACCGGGGAGCTGTTTTTT
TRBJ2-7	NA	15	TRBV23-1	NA	CASSQWQGRSYEQYF	TGCGCCAGCAGTCAATGGCAGGGTCGGTCCTACGAGCAGTACTTC
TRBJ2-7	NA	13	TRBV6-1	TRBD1	CASTSTGIYEQYF	TGTGCCAGCACCTCGACAGGGATCTACGAGCAGTACTTC
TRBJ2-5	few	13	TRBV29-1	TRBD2	CSVLAGGRETQYF	TGCAGCGTACTTGCGGGGGGGAGGGAGACCCAGTACTTC
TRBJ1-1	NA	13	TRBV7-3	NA	CASSIQMNTEAFF	TGTGCCAGTAGCATACAGATGAACACTGAAGCTTTCTTT
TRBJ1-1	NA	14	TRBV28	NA	CASSLREGNTEAFF	TGTGCCAGCAGTTTAAGGGAGGGGAACACTGAAGCTTTCTTT
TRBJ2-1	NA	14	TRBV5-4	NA	CASSPLAANSEQFF	TGTGCCAGCAGCCCCTTAGCGGCAAATAGTGAGCAGTTCTTC
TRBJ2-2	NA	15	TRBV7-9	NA	CASSLGGTDTGELFF	TGTGCCAGCAGCTTAGGCGGCACTGACACCGGGGAGCTGTTTTTT
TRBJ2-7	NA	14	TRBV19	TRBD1	CASNPTGRTYEQYF	TGTGCCAGTAACCCGACAGGGCGAACCTACGAGCAGTACTTC
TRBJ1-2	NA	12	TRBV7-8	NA	CASSLGTGGYTF	TGTGCCAGCAGCTTAGGTACGGGTGGCTACACCTTC
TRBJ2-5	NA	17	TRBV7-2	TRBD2	CASSFPILAGGQETQYF	TGTGCCAGCAGCTTCCCTATCCTAGCGGGGGGACAAGAGACCCAGTACTTC
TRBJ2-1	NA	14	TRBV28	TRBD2	CATWSGGARNEQFF	TGTGCCACTTGGAGCGGGGGGGCTAGGAATGAGCAGTTCTTC
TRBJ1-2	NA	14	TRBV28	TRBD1	CASSLLGGSYGYTF	TGTGCCAGCAGTTTACTAGGGGGCAGCTATGGCTACACCTTC
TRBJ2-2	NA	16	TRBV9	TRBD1	CASSVDPGGNTGELFF	TGTGCCAGCAGCGTAGACCCAGGGGGTAACACCGGGGAGCTGTTTTTT
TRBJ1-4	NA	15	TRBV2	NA	CASSDITGSNEKLFF	TGTGCCAGCAGTGACATCACAGGGAGTAATGAAAAACTGTTTTTT
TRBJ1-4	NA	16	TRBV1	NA	CTSSQAPGQAHEKLFF	TGCACCAGCAGCCAGGCACCGGGACAGGCTCATGAAAAACTGTTTTTT
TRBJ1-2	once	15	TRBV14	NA	CASSQFQGPIYGYTF	TGTGCCAGCAGCCAATTTCAGGGGCCCATCTATGGCTACACCTTC
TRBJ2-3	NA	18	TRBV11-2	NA	CASSSGGSGLLWGDTQYF	TGTGCCAGCAGCTCAGGGGGGTCCGGACTTCTCTGGGGAGATACGCAGTATTTT
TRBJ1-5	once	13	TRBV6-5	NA	CASATGNNQPQHF	TGTGCCAGCGCCACAGGGAACAATCAGCCCCAGCATTTT
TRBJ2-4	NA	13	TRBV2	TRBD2	CASSSSGSTIQYF	TGTGCCAGCAGTTCTAGCGGGAGTACCATTCAGTACTTC
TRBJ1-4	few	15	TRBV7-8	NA	CASSLTRRLNEKLFF	TGTGCCAGCAGCTTAACCCGCAGGCTTAATGAAAAACTGTTTTTT
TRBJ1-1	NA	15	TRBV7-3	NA	CASKRFGGGNTEAFF	TGTGCCAGCAAACGGTTCGGGGGTGGGAACACTGAAGCTTTCTTT
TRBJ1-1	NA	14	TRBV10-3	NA	CAISEKGRGTEAFF	TGTGCCATCAGTGAAAAGGGTCGGGGCACTGAAGCTTTCTTT
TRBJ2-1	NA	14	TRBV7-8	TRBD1	CASSPTGGPNEQFF	TGTGCCAGCAGCCCGACAGGGGGTCCAAATGAGCAGTTCTTC
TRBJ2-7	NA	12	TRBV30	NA	CAWSSIQGEQYF	TGTGCCTGGAGTTCAATACAGGGAGAGCAGTACTTC
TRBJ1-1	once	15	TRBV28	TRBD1	CASSTHGTVNTEAFF	TGTGCCAGCAGTACCCACGGGACAGTGAACACTGAAGCTTTCTTT
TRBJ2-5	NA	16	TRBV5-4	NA	CASSLGDSPKGETQYF	TGTGCCAGCAGCTTGGGAGATAGCCCAAAGGGGGAGACCCAGTACTTC
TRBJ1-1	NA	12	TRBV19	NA	CASSIFGSEAFF	TGTGCCAGTAGTATATTCGGGTCGGAAGCTTTCTTT
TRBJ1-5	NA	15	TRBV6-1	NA	CASRPSFSGNQPQHF	TGTGCCAGCAGGCCTTCTTTTTCAGGGAATCAGCCCCAGCATTTT
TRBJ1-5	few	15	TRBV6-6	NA	CASSYEGVSNQPQHF	TGTGCCAGCAGTTACGAGGGGGTTAGCAATCAGCCCCAGCATTTT
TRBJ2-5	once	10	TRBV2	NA	CASSLEAQYF	TGTGCCAGCAGCCTCGAGGCCCAGTACTTC